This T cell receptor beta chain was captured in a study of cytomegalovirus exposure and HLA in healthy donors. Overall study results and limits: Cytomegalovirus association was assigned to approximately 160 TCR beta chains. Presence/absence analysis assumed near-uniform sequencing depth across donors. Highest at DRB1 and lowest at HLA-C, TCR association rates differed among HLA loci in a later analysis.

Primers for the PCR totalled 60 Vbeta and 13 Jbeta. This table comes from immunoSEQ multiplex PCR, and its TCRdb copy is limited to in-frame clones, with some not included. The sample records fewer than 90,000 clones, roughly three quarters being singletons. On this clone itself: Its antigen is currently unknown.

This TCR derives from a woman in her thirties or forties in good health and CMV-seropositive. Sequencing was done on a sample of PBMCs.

The CDR3 reads CASSSTPPGQGNEQYF. The DNA for the CDR3 is TGTGCCAGTAGTAGTACCCCACCGGGACAGGGAAACGAGCAGTACTTC. The chain joins TRBV19 to TRBJ2-7; 9 nucleotides agree with TRBD1. The trim removed 4 bases at V and 5 bases at J, leaving 12 bases unmatched. The CDR3 is 16 amino acids. Germline V lookup: CDR1 LNHDA, CDR2 SQIVND (reference sequence).